A selection of T cell receptor beta chains follows, all from one sample in a study of cytotoxic CD8 clonotypes in ibrutinib-treated CLL. The repertoire was sequenced with immunoSEQ multiplex PCR; TCRdb's copy has only in-frame clones and lacks some. The sample lists 30,000 to 40,000 clones, over 45% occurring once. The sample was PBMCs, taken before ibrutinib treatment. The receptors derive from a human donor with chronic lymphocytic leukemia. CDR3s include the opening cysteine and the closing phenylalanine or tryptophan. Each record gives: V gene, clone size, J gene, D gene, CDR3 protein, CDR3 DNA. The D gene is left open where the match is weak. The size entry is marked missing in some rows and otherwise reads once, few, many or a size class.

TRBV11-3	few	TRBJ1-1	-	CASSLGGENTEAFF	TGTGCCAGCAGCTTGGGGGGCGAGAACACTGAAGCTTTCTTT
TRBV13	-	TRBJ1-1	TRBD1	CASSPYRGTAFF	TGTGCCAGCAGCCCATACAGGGGAACGGCTTTCTTT
TRBV6-5	-	TRBJ2-3	TRBD2	CASSYSGGGFVDTQYF	TGTGCCAGCAGTTACTCTGGCGGGGGGTTCGTAGATACGCAGTATTTT
TRBV2	-	TRBJ2-7	TRBD1	CASSYSGQLRDEQYF	TGTGCCAGCAGCTACTCGGGACAGCTACGAGACGAGCAGTACTTC
TRBV29-1	-	TRBJ1-4	-	CSVEHSGTSREKLFF	TGCAGCGTTGAACATTCCGGGACCTCGAGGGAAAAACTGTTTTTT
TRBV6-5	once	TRBJ2-7	TRBD1	CASSYGQGFEQYF	TGTGCCAGCAGTTACGGACAGGGTTTCGAGCAGTACTTC
TRBV30	few	TRBJ1-5	-	CAWRGEANQPQHF	TGTGCCTGGAGAGGAGAGGCCAATCAGCCCCAGCATTTT
TRBV29-1	-	TRBJ2-5	-	CSVEPIPGHLQETQYF	TGCAGCGTTGAGCCGATCCCGGGACACCTACAAGAGACCCAGTACTTC
TRBV5-4	-	TRBJ2-2	TRBD1	CASSFGSETGAIWTGELFF	TGTGCCAGCAGCTTTGGGTCCGAGACAGGGGCGATATGGACCGGGGAGCTGTTTTTT
TRBV15	-	TRBJ2-1	-	CATSLDRLEQFF	TGTGCCACCAGCCTTGACAGGCTGGAGCAGTTCTTC
TRBV5-1	-	TRBJ2-3	TRBD1	CASSSGQGADTQYF	TGCGCCAGCAGCTCCGGACAGGGCGCAGATACGCAGTATTTT
TRBV6-5	few	TRBJ1-5	-	CASSSQGNNQHF	TGTGCCAGCAGTTCCCAGGGGAACAATCAGCATTTT
TRBV18	-	TRBJ2-3	TRBD2	CASSLAGYSTDTQYF	TGTGCCAGCTCACTAGCGGGGTATAGCACAGATACGCAGTATTTT
TRBV6-1	once	TRBJ1-2	-	CASSDGGYGYTF	TGTGCCAGCAGTGATGGAGGCTATGGCTACACCTTC
TRBV11-2	-	TRBJ1-2	TRBD1	CASSREQGIDGYTF	TGTGCCAGCAGCCGGGAACAGGGGATCGATGGCTACACCTTC
TRBV28	few	TRBJ2-7	TRBD1	CASATGGGYEQYF	TGTGCCAGCGCGACAGGGGGCGGGTACGAGCAGTACTTC
TRBV5-1	-	TRBJ2-3	TRBD2	CASSLAAGAGTDTQYF	TGCGCCAGCAGCTTGGCAGCGGGGGCGGGCACAGATACGCAGTATTTT
TRBV2	-	TRBJ2-3	-	CASNPAGSREHTDTQYF	TGTGCCAGCAACCCGGCAGGGTCGAGGGAACACACAGATACGCAGTATTTT
TRBV5-1	few	TRBJ1-1	-	CASSGRAEAAFF	TGCGCCAGCAGCGGGAGGGCGGAAGCGGCTTTCTTT
TRBV7-3	-	TRBJ2-1	-	CASSPPGDNNEQFF	TGTGCCAGCAGCCCCCCGGGGGACAACAATGAGCAGTTCTTC
TRBV6-6	-	TRBJ1-2	-	CASNPFGGYGYTF	TGTGCCAGCAACCCTTTCGGGGGCTATGGCTACACCTTC
TRBV6-5	-	TRBJ1-2	TRBD1	CASSQDRGYGYTF	TGTGCCAGCAGCCAGGACAGGGGCTATGGCTACACCTTC
TRBV7-9	few	TRBJ2-3	TRBD2	CASSSGLAGNTQYF	TGTGCCAGCAGCTCAGGACTAGCGGGAAATACGCAGTATTTT
TRBV2	-	TRBJ2-6	-	CASSPGTESGANVLTF	TGTGCCAGCAGTCCCGGGACGGAGTCTGGGGCCAACGTCCTGACTTTC
TRBV29-1	medium-sized	TRBJ1-2	-	CSAQGISNYGYTF	TGCAGCGCACAGGGAATCAGTAACTATGGCTACACCTTC
TRBV5-1	-	TRBJ2-3	TRBD2	CASSGGGSPDTDTQYF	TGCGCCAGCAGCGGAGGCGGGAGCCCCGACACAGATACGCAGTATTTT
TRBV21-1	-	TRBJ2-1	-	CASSKPKAAGGYNEQFF	TGTGCCAGCAGCAAACCCAAAGCAGCGGGGGGTTACAATGAGCAGTTCTTC
TRBV7-9	few	TRBJ2-5	TRBD2	CASRDGLAQRSQYF	TGTGCCAGCAGGGACGGACTAGCTCAAAGGAGCCAGTACTTC
TRBV19	-	TRBJ2-2	TRBD1	CASTGTANTGELFF	TGTGCCAGCACCGGGACAGCGAACACCGGGGAGCTGTTTTTT
TRBV11-3	many	TRBJ1-2	-	CASSRAPEQEGGYTF	TGTGCCAGCAGCCGTGCTCCGGAACAGGAGGGTGGCTACACCTTC
TRBV7-9	-	TRBJ2-7	TRBD2	CASSPRLAGGRDYEQYF	TGTGCCAGCAGCCCCCGACTAGCGGGGGGGCGGGACTACGAGCAGTACTTC
TRBV4-1	-	TRBJ2-5	-	CASSQVQGSQETQYF	TGCGCCAGCAGCCAAGTGCAGGGGAGCCAAGAGACCCAGTACTTC
TRBV16	once	TRBJ2-7	TRBD1	CASSQSSAGGNEQYF	TGTGCCAGCAGCCAATCTTCGGCAGGGGGCAACGAGCAGTACTTC
TRBV4-2	-	TRBJ2-1	-	CASSPTLVSSRGNEQFF	TGTGCCAGCAGCCCTACCTTAGTTAGCTCCCGAGGCAATGAGCAGTTCTTC
TRBV5-4	few	TRBJ2-2	-	CASSWSARNTGELFF	TGTGCCAGCAGCTGGTCGGCCCGGAACACCGGGGAGCTGTTTTTT
TRBV19	-	TRBJ2-7	TRBD2	CASSWLAGGTYEQYF	TGTGCCAGTAGTTGGTTAGCGGGGGGAACCTACGAGCAGTACTTC
TRBV30	-	TRBJ1-2	TRBD1	CAWSGRSRGSGGYTF	TGTGCCTGGAGTGGAAGGAGCAGGGGGTCTGGTGGCTACACCTTC